This T cell receptor (beta chain) was documented in a study of naive and memory T cell subsets. This clonotype appeared a few times. The beta constant-region primer was an equimolar mix of two oligonucleotides covering TRBC1 and TRBC2. In TCRdb, the UMI-ligation and nested PCR reads were re-called with MiXCR into one record per CDR3 protein. The data hold around 40,000 distinct CDR3 sequences, with roughly 15% observed a single time. Germline CDR1 reads SGHTA; CDR2 reads FQGNSA. Deletions cut 5 bases from V and 7 bases from J, with 14 bases between. The CDR3 is made up of 14 amino acids. Material: effector memory CD4+ T cells from blood. Subset here: effector memory, CD45RA- CD27-. The clonotype originates from a human donor in good health. The genes are TRBV7-2 and TRBJ1-4; D uncertain. CDR3 in DNA: TGTGCCAGCAGCCTCGTAGGTGGGGTTGAAAAACTGTTTTTT. This codes for CASSLVGGVEKLFF.